The clone carrying this T cell receptor (beta chain) was found many times. The antigen is undetermined. V was shortened by 0 bases and J by 5 bases, with 14 bases between the two germline ends. Germline lookup yields CDR1 MNHEY and CDR2 SVGEGT. The CDR3 extends over 16 amino acids. These data come from a study of tumor and adjacent non-tumor tissue in lung cancer. Study findings and constraints: Significantly higher TCR diversity was found in tumor than normal lung. Tumor TCR diversity, when higher, was linked to shorter survival.

A modified ARM-PCR protocol with three rounds of nested PCR amplified TCRbeta. TCRdb re-derived calls from the multiplex PCR reads in MiXCR, one entry per CDR3 protein. The table lists about 50,000 distinct CDR3 sequences, around three quarters of them singletons. This sample's RNA came from whole unsorted tissue. Distant lung tissue was collected more than 3 cm away from the tumor edge. The clonotype comes from a woman aged 60-75 years with non-small cell lung cancer. The sequenced material came from distant non-tumor lung tissue. The chain recombines TRBV6-2 or TRBV6-3 with TRBJ2-1; a possible D gene is TRBD2 (5 bases). DNA for the CDR3: TGTGCCAGCAGTTACTCACTGGCTAGCCGGAACAATGAGCAGTTCTTC. Amino acid sequence: CASSYSLASRNNEQFF.